A selection of T cell receptor beta chains follows, all from one sample in a study of OX40 agonist ivuxolimab in advanced cancers. Using immunoSEQ multiplex PCR, the repertoire was profiled, and TCRdb retains in-frame clones only, with some absent. Of 39,000 or so clones listed, approximately 87% were seen once; the top ten hold around 35%. The input for sequencing was CD4+ or CD8+ T cells sorted from blood, taken in a trial of the OX40 agonist ivuxolimab. The receptor source for this set is an adult with an advanced solid tumor such as melanoma, head and neck, liver or kidney cancer. CDR3s include the opening cysteine and the closing phenylalanine or tryptophan. D genes are given only for firm matches. Some rows have no size entry. The others give once, few or many, or a class for an expanded clone.

>15|-|TRBJ2-4|TRBV18|TRBD1
CASSPREGAGNIQYF
TGTGCCAGCTCCCCCCGCGAGGGGGCAGGAAACATTCAGTACTTC
>15|-|TRBJ2-7|TRBV19|TRBD2
CASSIGGGGPYEQYF
TGTGCCAGTAGTATAGGAGGCGGGGGGCCCTACGAGCAGTACTTC
>12|-|TRBJ2-1|TRBV6-1|-
CASKLQVYEQFF
TGTGCCAGTAAGCTGCAGGTATATGAGCAGTTCTTC
>16|-|TRBJ2-1|TRBV5-8|TRBD1
CASSAIGQGPYNEQFF
TGTGCCAGCAGCGCAATTGGACAGGGTCCGTACAATGAGCAGTTCTTC
>13|-|TRBJ1-1|TRBV12-5|-
CASGLSGNTEAFF
TGTGCTAGTGGTTTGTCAGGGAACACTGAAGCTTTCTTT
>15|-|TRBJ2-7|TRBV11-1|-
CASTVDRMLSYEQYF
TGTGCCAGCACCGTCGACAGGATGCTCTCCTACGAGCAGTACTTC
>13|once|TRBJ1-4|TRBV6-6|TRBD1
CASSNTGEGKLFF
TGTGCCAGCAGTAATACAGGGGAGGGAAAACTGTTTTTT
>15|-|TRBJ2-1|TRBV11-2|TRBD2
CASSLISGSYNEQFF
TGTGCCAGCAGCTTAATCAGCGGGAGTTACAATGAGCAGTTCTTC
>14|-|TRBJ1-5|TRBV27|-
CASANVRAGQPQHF
TGTGCCAGCGCAAACGTAAGGGCTGGTCAGCCCCAGCATTTT
>14|-|TRBJ2-7|TRBV5-4|-
CASSLWGKSYEQYF
TGTGCCAGCAGCTTGTGGGGGAAAAGCTACGAGCAGTACTTC
>17|-|TRBJ1-1|TRBV5-1|-
CASSLVRVGLRDTEAFF
TGCGCCAGCAGCTTGGTCCGGGTAGGGTTAAGGGACACTGAAGCTTTCTTT
>16|-|TRBJ2-3|TRBV5-6|-
CASSLGRQEDGDTQYF
TGTGCCAGCAGCCTAGGCCGCCAGGAGGACGGAGATACGCAGTATTTT
>16|-|TRBJ1-5|TRBV28|TRBD1
CASSPEQGFGNQPQHF
TGTGCCAGCAGTCCCGAACAGGGGTTTGGCAATCAGCCCCAGCATTTT
>14|-|TRBJ1-4|TRBV28|-
CASSLSGMTEKLFF
TGTGCCAGCAGCCTCTCGGGGATGACTGAAAAACTGTTTTTT
>14|-|TRBJ2-1|TRBV7-3|TRBD1
CASSVQGAGNEQFF
TGTGCCAGCAGTGTACAGGGGGCTGGAAATGAGCAGTTCTTC
>17|once|TRBJ2-7|TRBV13|TRBD2
CASSPQSLAGGTYEQYF
TGTGCCAGCAGCCCCCAAAGTCTAGCGGGAGGGACCTACGAGCAGTACTTC
>15|-|TRBJ1-4|TRBV5-5|TRBD1
CASSLQGARNEKLFF
TGTGCCAGCAGTCTACAGGGGGCTCGGAATGAAAAACTGTTTTTT
>16|-|TRBJ2-2|TRBV5-4|-
CASSLDPGSSTGELFF
TGTGCCAGCAGCTTGGATCCAGGGTCTAGCACCGGGGAGCTGTTTTTT
>16|-|TRBJ1-2|TRBV5-1|TRBD1
CASSSGQGGPNYGYTF
TGCGCCAGCAGCAGTGGACAGGGAGGTCCTAACTATGGCTACACCTTC
>16|few|TRBJ2-3|TRBV18|TRBD1
CASSPSPGQGTDTQYF
TGTGCCAGCTCACCGAGCCCGGGACAGGGCACAGATACGCAGTATTTT
>16|once|TRBJ1-5|TRBV5-1|-
CASSLSGGSDNQPQHF
TGCGCCAGCAGCTTAAGTGGTGGGTCGGACAATCAGCCCCAGCATTTT
>15|-|TRBJ1-4|TRBV5-1|-
CASSLQGFSNEKLFF
TGCGCCAGCAGCCTTCAGGGGTTTAGTAATGAAAAACTGTTTTTT
>13|-|TRBJ2-7|TRBV6-6|-
CASRYGQNYEQYF
TGTGCCAGCAGATACGGACAAAACTACGAGCAGTACTTC
>17|-|TRBJ2-4|TRBV9|TRBD1
CASSVAGDGTGQGIQYF
TGTGCCAGCAGCGTAGCGGGGGACGGGACAGGCCAGGGCATTCAGTACTTC
>14|-|TRBJ1-2|TRBV5-5|-
CASSLALGRYGYTF
TGTGCCAGCAGCTTGGCCTTGGGGCGGTATGGCTACACCTTC
>14|-|TRBJ1-1|TRBV28|TRBD1
CASTLDRGRTEAFF
TGTGCCAGCACCTTGGACAGGGGGCGGACTGAAGCTTTCTTT
>16|-|TRBJ2-1|TRBV15|TRBD2
CATSSEREIRYGEQFF
TGTGCCACCAGCAGCGAGCGGGAGATCAGGTACGGTGAGCAGTTCTTC
>14|-|TRBJ2-1|TRBV2|TRBD2
CASKPSGGVDEQFF
TGTGCCAGCAAACCTAGCGGGGGGGTTGATGAGCAGTTCTTC
>16|-|TRBJ1-3|TRBV9|-
CASSVEAGPSGNTIYF
TGTGCCAGCAGCGTAGAAGCAGGTCCCTCTGGAAACACCATATATTTT
>14|-|TRBJ2-7|TRBV5-1|-
CASSSTLYEVGKYF
TGCGCCAGCAGCTCGACACTCTACGAGGTGGGCAAGTACTTC
>16|-|TRBJ2-7|TRBV6-6|-
CASSPTIRAHSYEQYF
TGTGCCAGCAGTCCTACGATCCGGGCCCACTCCTACGAGCAGTACTTC
>13|-|TRBJ1-2|TRBV19|-
CASSIELLYGYTF
TGTGCCAGTAGTATAGAACTGCTCTATGGCTACACCTTC
>12|-|TRBJ2-5|TRBV5-4|-
CASSLRDETQYF
TGTGCCAGCAGCTTGAGGGATGAGACCCAGTACTTC
>18|-|TRBJ1-5|TRBV5-4|TRBD1
CASSLTPEAGQGNQPQHF
TGTGCCAGCAGCTTGACCCCAGAGGCGGGACAGGGAAATCAGCCCCAGCATTTT
>16|-|TRBJ2-4|TRBV5-8|TRBD1
CASSRWTGEVGGIQYF
TGTGCCAGCAGCCGCTGGACAGGGGAGGTTGGGGGCATTCAGTACTTC
>16|-|TRBJ2-2|TRBV2|TRBD2
CASSQRLAGATGELFF
TGTGCCAGCAGTCAGAGACTAGCGGGTGCAACCGGGGAGCTGTTTTTT
>13|-|TRBJ1-2|TRBV15|TRBD1
CATSSTGDYGYTF
TGTGCCACCAGCAGTACAGGGGACTATGGCTACACCTTC
>15|-|TRBJ2-2|TRBV6-1|TRBD1
CASSEAEGAYWELFF
TGTGCCAGCAGTGAAGCCGAGGGGGCTTATTGGGAGCTGTTTTTT
>16|-|TRBJ2-1|TRBV6-4|TRBD2
CASRDVRSGSYNEQFF
TGTGCCAGCAGGGACGTGAGGAGCGGGAGCTACAATGAGCAGTTCTTC
>13|-|TRBJ2-7|TRBV5-6|-
CASSLRAGVEQYF
TGTGCCAGCAGCTTGAGGGCAGGGGTCGAGCAGTACTTC
>12|-|TRBJ2-7|TRBV2|-
CASHGTSYEQYF
TGTGCCAGCCACGGGACATCCTACGAGCAGTACTTC
>11|-|TRBJ1-2|TRBV7-9|-
CASSSRVGYTF
TGTGCCAGCAGCTCTCGGGTTGGCTACACCTTC
>13|-|TRBJ1-1|TRBV5-4|-
CASSLTLNTEAFF
TGTGCCAGCAGCTTAACCTTGAACACTGAAGCTTTCTTT
>16|-|TRBJ2-7|TRBV5-5|-
CASSFGMGTGSYEQYF
TGTGCCAGCAGCTTTGGTATGGGGACGGGATCCTACGAGCAGTACTTC